These 26 T cell receptor beta chains came from one sample sequenced in a study of blood T cell repertoires in COVID-19. Assay used: immunoSEQ multiplex PCR; TCRdb lists only in-frame clones, some missing. The table has some 210,000 clones, approximately 88% seen once. The material sequenced was PBMCs or T cells enriched from blood (not recorded which). The receptor set was obtained from a man younger than 35 with acute COVID-19.

This chain links TRBV13 with TRBJ1-3; D may be TRBD1 (5 bases). Germline lookup yields CDR1 PRHDT and CDR2 FYEKMQ (reference sequence). V lost 4 bases and J 0 bases, leaving 13 bases between the germline ends. This CDR3 contains 16 residues. The DNA for the CDR3 is TGTGCCAGCAGCTCGCGGCTGGGGGGCTCTGGAAACACCATATATTTT. Protein: CASSSRLGGSGNTIYF.

The CDR3 is CASSSRDNQETQYF. Written as DNA, the CDR3 is TGTGCCAGCAGCAGTCGGGACAACCAAGAGACCCAGTACTTC. The V call is TRBV11-2, the J call TRBJ2-5; tentatively, D is TRBD1 (6 bases). Between the trimmed V and J ends, which lost 5 bases and 0 bases, there was a span of 10 bases. CDR3 length: 14 amino acids. From germline, CDR1 is SGHAT and CDR2 FQNNGV.

This sequence joins TRBV25-1 and TRBJ2-5; unclear D gene. The germline V and J ends were trimmed by 0 bases and 5 bases, with 13 bases remaining between them. Germline V lookup: CDR1 MGHDK, CDR2 SYGVNS. The CDR3 has 15 amino acids. The CDR3 nucleotides read TGTGCCAGCAGTGAATACTTAGGTTTGGGCGAGACCCAGTACTTC. It translates to CASSEYLGLGETQYF.

The rearrangement links TRBV6-1 to TRBJ1-6, with D maybe TRBD1 (5 bases). CDR3 length: 18 amino acids. Germline-derived CDR1 and CDR2 are MNHNS and SASEGT. Trimming left V 3 bases short and J 2 bases short, with 17 bases between. The CDR3 is CASSEPRGGDPYNSPLHF. In nucleotides, the CDR3 is TGTGCCAGCAGTGAGCCGAGGGGAGGGGACCCCTATAATTCACCCCTCCACTTT.

The rearrangement joins TRBV30 to TRBJ1-4; tentative D call: TRBD1 (5 bases). With 5 bases removed from V and 3 bases from J, the gap between germline ends came to 19 bases. CDR3 size: 16 residues. Germline CDR1 reads GTSNPN; CDR2 reads SVGIG (reference sequence). The CDR3 is CAWGGLQGAANEKLFF. DNA for the CDR3: TGTGCCTGGGGGGGACTCCAGGGCGCGGCTAATGAAAAACTGTTTTTT.

The V call is TRBV18, the J call TRBJ2-5; the D gene is possibly TRBD2 (5 bases). V lost 6 bases to trimming and J lost 2 bases, with 10 bases between them. CDR1 is KGHSH, CDR2 LQKENI, per germline. The CDR3 covers 13 residues. This CDR3 reads CASSLGEQETQYF. The CDR3 DNA reads TGTGCCAGCTCGCTCGGGGAGCAAGAGACCCAGTACTTC. The full variable domain, rest sourced from reference TRBV18 and TRBJ2-5, is NAGVMQNPRHLVRRRGQEARLRCSPMKGHSHVYWYRQLPEEGLKFMVYLQKENIIDESGMPKERFSAEFPKEGPSILRIQQVVRGDSAAYFCASSLGEQETQYFGPGTRLLVL.

The V call is TRBV6-4, the J call TRBJ2-2; D is ambiguous. The germline V gene has CDR1 MRHNA and CDR2 SNTAGT. V was pared by 0 bases and J by 4 bases, with 12 bases between. The length of the CDR3 is 16 residues. As DNA, the CDR3 is TGTGCCAGCAGTGACTCAGCTAGAGGCAGCACCGGGGAGCTGTTTTTT. It codes for CASSDSARGSTGELFF.

J is TRBJ2-5 and V is TRBV2, with 9 bases fitting TRBD1. CDR3 length equals 14 residues. The germline CDR1 and CDR2 sequences are SNHLY and FYNNEI. V was clipped by 6 bases and J by 5 bases; unmatched bases: 7. CDR3 coding DNA: TGTGCCAGCAGCCCGGGACAGGGTCGGGAGACCCAGTACTTC. Protein sequence: CASSPGQGRETQYF.

V gene TRBV28 combines with J gene TRBJ2-1; 10 bases are a match to TRBD2. Trimming removed 7 bases from V and 10 bases from J; junction bases left unmatched: 7. This CDR3 spans 13 amino acids. CDR1 is MDHEN, CDR2 SYDVKM, per germline. CDR3 region: CASKAGGPEEQFF. The CDR3 DNA is TGTGCCAGCAAAGCGGGAGGGCCGGAGGAGCAGTTCTTC.

The chain couples TRBV7-6 to TRBJ2-1; 8 nucleotides align to TRBD2. CDR3 size: 16 residues. The V segment lost 4 bases and the J segment 4 bases; nucleotides outside the gene matches: 9. In germline, CDR1 is SGHVS, CDR2 FNYEAQ. The CDR3 here is CASSSTSRGGYNEQFF. The CDR3 DNA reads TGTGCCAGCAGCTCGACCTCCCGGGGGGGTTACAATGAGCAGTTCTTC.

The V gene is TRBV7-9, the J gene TRBJ2-7; 9 bases agree with TRBD1. V lost 5 bases, J lost 5 bases, and 7 bases stayed unmatched. The CDR3 sequence is 14 residues long. Germline values: CDR1 SEHNR, CDR2 FQNEAQ (reference sequence). The CDR3 sequence: CASSPSGTGNEQYF. Written as DNA, the CDR3 is TGTGCCAGCAGCCCCTCCGGGACAGGGAACGAGCAGTACTTC.

This chain joins TRBV11-2 and TRBJ1-4; D is unresolved. This CDR3 spans 16 amino acids. Trimming removed 3 bases from V and 0 bases from J, with 11 bases in between. CDR1 is SGHAT and CDR2 is FQNNGV in the germline V gene. Here the CDR3 DNA reads TGTGCCAGCAGCTTTTCAGCGGCCGCAACTAATGAAAAACTGTTTTTT. It codes for CASSFSAAATNEKLFF.

V gene TRBV27 combines with J gene TRBJ2-7; 10 bases align to TRBD2. With 6 bases clipped from V and 3 bases from J, the junction kept 8 bases outside the gene matches. The V gene's germline CDR1 is MNHEY and CDR2 SMNVEV (reference sequence). The CDR3 spans 15 residues. CDR3 amino acids: CASRPSSGGLYEQYF. The CDR3 bases are TGTGCCAGCAGACCATCTAGCGGGGGTCTCTACGAGCAGTACTTC.

This chain uses TRBV5-8 with TRBJ1-3; D uncertain. V was cut by 0 bases and J by 3 bases, with 16 bases left in between. Per the germline V gene, CDR1 is SGHTS and CDR2 is YDEGEE. This CDR3 contains 17 residues. CDR3 sequence: CASSLGRRPTRGNTIYF. The CDR3 DNA sequence: TGTGCCAGCAGCTTGGGGAGGCGGCCGACCCGTGGAAACACCATATATTTT.

The CDR3 is CATKSWLADYNEQFF. Here the CDR3 DNA reads TGTGCCACTAAGTCGTGGCTAGCGGACTACAATGAGCAGTTCTTC. This chain links TRBV19 with TRBJ2-1, with 7 nucleotides matching TRBD2. This CDR3 comprises 15 residues. The germline V gene encodes CDR1 LNHDA and CDR2 SQIVND (reference sequence). Unmatched junction bases numbered 12, after V lost 10 bases and J lost 3 bases. Supplemented by reference TRBV19 and TRBJ2-1, the full variable domain reads DGGITQSPKYLFRKEGQNVTLSCEQNLNHDAMYWYRQDPGQGLRLIYYSQIVNDFQKGDIAEGYSVSREKKESFPLTVTSAQKNPTAFYLCATKSWLADYNEQFFGPGTRLTVL.

This clone was seen once. This chain joins TRBV27 and TRBJ2-3; the match to TRBD2 covers 15 bases. This CDR3 has 17 residues. V lost 4 bases, J lost 3 bases, and 5 bases stayed unmatched. Germline CDR1 and CDR2: MNHEY and SMNVEV (reference sequence). CDR3 loop: CASSYPGTSGRTDTQYF. DNA for the CDR3: TGTGCCAGCAGTTACCCAGGGACTAGCGGGAGGACAGATACGCAGTATTTT.

The V gene is TRBV27, the J gene TRBJ2-1; D is ambiguous. CDR1 is MNHEY and CDR2 is SMNVEV in the germline V gene (reference sequence). This CDR3 region has 12 residues. V lost 2 bases and J lost 11, with 10 bases in between. As DNA, the CDR3 is TGTGCCAGCAGTTTAAACCTAAACCAGCAGTTCTTC. This translates into CASSLNLNQQFF.

The chain recombines TRBV5-1 with TRBJ2-7; 11 bases are shared with TRBD2. After removal of 0 bases from V and 3 bases from J, the junction contained 11 bases not matched to a gene. The CDR3 contains 18 residues. CDR1 and CDR2 (germline): SGHRS, YFSETQ. The CDR3 region is CASSLEGLDGTSGYEQYF. The DNA of the CDR3 is TGCGCCAGCAGCTTGGAGGGTCTAGACGGGACTAGCGGCTACGAGCAGTACTTC.

V usage is TRBV7-2 and J usage is TRBJ2-1; D ambiguous. V was pared by 2 bases and J by 8 bases, with 10 bases between. The CDR3 loop spans 13 amino acids. CDR1 is SGHTA and CDR2 is FQGNSA in the germline V gene. The CDR3 DNA follows: TGTGCCAGCAGCTTACGCCGCCTAGATGAGCAGTTCTTC. It specifies CASSLRRLDEQFF. Together with reference TRBV7-2 and TRBJ2-1, the CDR3 gives the full variable domain: GAGVSQSPSNKVTEKGKDVELRCDPISGHTALYWYRQSLGQGLEFLIYFQGNSAPDKSGLPSDRFSAERTGGSVSTLTIQRTQQEDSAVYLCASSLRRLDEQFFGPGTRLTVL.

The chain employs TRBV6-2 or TRBV6-3 and TRBJ2-5, with D perhaps matching TRBD1 (6 bases). Between the trimmed V and J ends, which lost 2 bases and 1 base, there was a span of 14 bases. The CDR3 sequence is 16 residues long. Germline-derived CDR1 and CDR2 are MNHEY and SVGEGT. The CDR3 nucleotides read TGTGCCAGCAGTTACAGGGCAGGGGCTCCCCAAGAGACCCAGTACTTC. Translation: CASSYRAGAPQETQYF.

The rearrangement uses TRBV2 and TRBJ2-1; D call uncertain. This CDR3 has 11 residues. The germline CDR1 and CDR2 sequences are SNHLY and FYNNEI. V lost 4 bases to trimming and J lost 5 bases, with 3 bases between them. CDR3 in DNA: TGTGCCAGCAGTGCGGACAATGAGCAGTTCTTC. It yields the protein CASSADNEQFF.

V usage is TRBV4-1 and J usage is TRBJ1-3; no clear D. Germline lookup yields CDR1 MGHRA and CDR2 YSYEKL. V lost 4 bases to trimming and J lost 0 bases, with 13 bases between them. The CDR3 is 16 residues long. CDR3 DNA sequence: TGCGCCAGCAGCCCCCGACTGGTTAGCTCTGGAAACACCATATATTTT. This gives the protein CASSPRLVSSGNTIYF.

The chain recombines TRBV27 with TRBJ1-2, with D tentatively TRBD1 (5 bases). The V and J ends lost 5 bases and 2 bases respectively, with 18 bases between them. The CDR3 has 16 residues. Germline lookup yields CDR1 MNHEY and CDR2 SMNVEV (reference sequence). CDR3 DNA sequence: TGTGCCAGCAGTACCCTCCTACGACAGTCAAACTATGGCTACACCTTC. Its translation: CASSTLLRQSNYGYTF.

The chain links TRBV9 to TRBJ1-1; D might be TRBD1 (5 bases). Germline CDR1 and CDR2: SGDLS and YYNGEE. Trimming shortened V by 3 bases and J by 1 base, and 10 bases separated the two germline ends. CDR3 length equals 14 residues. The CDR3 DNA reads TGTGCCAGCAGCGAGACAGCAGCGAACACTGAAGCTTTCTTT. This sequence encodes CASSETAANTEAFF.

The chain's CDR3 is CASSIGQGRETQYF. CDR3 in DNA: TGTGCCAGTAGTATCGGACAGGGCAGAGAGACCCAGTACTTC. The rearrangement joins TRBV19 to TRBJ2-5, with TRBD1 matching over 8 bases. Germline trimming cut 3 bases from V and 4 bases from J; bases unmatched to any gene: 4. Germline V gene lookup returns CDR1 LNHDA and CDR2 SQIVND (reference sequence). The CDR3 length is 14 residues.

The CDR3 DNA is TGTGCCAGCAGCCATCGACAGGGGGGTGGTGAAGCTTTCTTT. It translates to CASSHRQGGGEAFF. The chain links TRBV7-9 to TRBJ1-1; the match to TRBD1 covers 9 bases. This CDR3 comprises 14 residues. V dropped 5 bases and J dropped 7; count of bases not matched to a gene: 8. The germline CDR1 and CDR2 sequences are SEHNR and FQNEAQ (reference sequence).